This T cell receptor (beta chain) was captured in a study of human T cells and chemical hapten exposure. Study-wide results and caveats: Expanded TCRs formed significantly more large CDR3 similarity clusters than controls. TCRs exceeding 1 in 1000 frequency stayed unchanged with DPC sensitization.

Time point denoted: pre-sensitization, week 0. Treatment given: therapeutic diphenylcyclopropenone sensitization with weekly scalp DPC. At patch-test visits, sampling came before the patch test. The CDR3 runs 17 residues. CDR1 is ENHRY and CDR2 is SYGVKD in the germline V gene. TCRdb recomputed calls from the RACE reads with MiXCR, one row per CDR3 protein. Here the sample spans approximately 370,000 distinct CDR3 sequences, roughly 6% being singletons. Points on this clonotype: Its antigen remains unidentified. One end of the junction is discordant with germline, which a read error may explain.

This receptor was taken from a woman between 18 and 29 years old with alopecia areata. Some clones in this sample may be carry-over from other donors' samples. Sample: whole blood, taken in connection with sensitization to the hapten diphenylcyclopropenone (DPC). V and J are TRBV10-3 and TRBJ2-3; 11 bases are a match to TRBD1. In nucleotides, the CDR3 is TGTGCCATCAGTGACCGCCAGGGACAGGGGGGCACAGTTACGCAGTATTTT. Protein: CAISDRQGQGGTVTQYF.